This TCR beta chain was profiled in a study of blood T cell repertoires in COVID-19. Per the study methods: Amplification of reference gene primers was used by the study to estimate nucleated cell counts. Measured with immunoSEQ multiplex PCR; TCRdb has only the in-frame clones, and not every one. The DNA was the basis for D and trimming; V, J and clone size are from that table. Of a few hundred thousand clones listed, approximately 89% are singletons. This TCR was recovered from a woman between 50 and 59 years old with COVID-19, enrolled during active disease. Sequencing was performed on peripheral blood.

CDR3 loop: CASSPTGDNQPQHF. DNA of the CDR3: TGTGCCAGCAGCCCGACAGGGGACAATCAGCCCCAGCATTTT. J is TRBJ1-5 and V is TRBV6-5, with 8 bases identical to TRBD1. This CDR3 is 14 amino acids long. J was trimmed by 3 bases and V by 6 bases; bases with no gene match: 4. Germline V gene data show CDR1 as MNHEY and CDR2 as SVGAGI.